This entry lists 8 T cell receptor beta chains sequenced from one sample in a study of T cell repertoires in cytomegalovirus infection. TCRdb recomputed calls from the reads with MiXCR, one row per CDR3 protein. The data hold 700,000 to 900,000 distinct CDR3 sequences, with 25% to 35% observed a single time. These receptors have no known antigen. The sample here was cultured CD8+ T cells from PBMCs, taken from culture after CMV antigen stimulation. The source of these receptors is a human donor in good health (CMV status not recorded). Some clones in this sample may be carry-over from other donors' samples.

V is TRBV15 and J is TRBJ2-3, with TRBD1 matching 8 bases. Per the germline V gene, CDR1 is LNHNV and CDR2 is YYDKDF (reference sequence). This CDR3 is built from 15 residues. Germline trimming cut 1 base from V and 0 bases from J; bases unmatched to any gene: 0. CDR3 in DNA: TGTGCCACCAGCAGAGGACAGGGGAGCACAGATACGCAGTATTTT. Protein sequence: CATSRGQGSTDTQYF.

This clonotype was detected a few times. V usage is TRBV5-4 and J usage is TRBJ1-1, with D tentatively TRBD1 (5 bases). With 2 bases removed from V and 4 bases from J, the gap between germline ends came to 18 bases. In germline, CDR1 is SGHNT, CDR2 YYREEE (reference sequence). The CDR3 is 16 amino acids. The CDR3 sequence is CASSFLAGEYGTEAFF. The DNA for the CDR3 is TGTGCCAGCAGCTTTCTCGCGGGGGAGTATGGCACTGAAGCTTTCTTT.

The chain has TRBV2 and TRBJ1-5, with no clear D. The CDR3 loop spans 17 amino acids. V was shortened by 0 bases and J by 2 bases, with 14 bases between the two germline ends. Germline-derived CDR1 and CDR2 are SNHLY and FYNNEI. CDR3 in DNA: TGTGCCAGCAGTGAAGCCGGGGTCCTGCTAGGCAATCAGCCCCAGCATTTT. This translates into CASSEAGVLLGNQPQHF.

This clonotype has a handful of counts. This chain uses TRBV19 with TRBJ2-7, with 7 bases that match TRBD1. J was trimmed by 1 base and V by 10 bases; bases with no gene match: 7. The CDR3 is made up of 13 amino acids. Germline V CDR1 and CDR2: LNHDA, SQIVND (reference sequence). CDR3: CATRDSLSYEQYF. In DNA, the CDR3 is TGTGCCACCCGGGACAGCCTATCCTACGAGCAGTACTTC.

This clonotype has a handful of counts. The junction differs from germline at one of its ends, possibly a read error. The chain joins TRBV11-3 to TRBJ2-2; TRBD1 matches at 10 bases. Germline-derived CDR1 and CDR2 are SGHNT and YENEEA. The CDR3 sequence is 17 residues long. CDR3 sequence reads: CASSFYPGQGNPGELFF. As DNA, the CDR3 is TGTGCCAGCAGCTTTTACCCGGGACAGGGGAACCCCGGGGAGCTGTTTTTT.

V gene TRBV7-9 combines with J gene TRBJ2-5; 7 bases are a match to TRBD1. This CDR3 is 12 amino acids long. Germline CDR1 reads SEHNR; CDR2 reads FQNEAQ (reference sequence). With 6 bases clipped from V and 5 bases from J, the junction kept 3 bases outside the gene matches. The CDR3 here is CASRQDRETQYF. The CDR3, as DNA: TGTGCCAGCAGACAGGACAGGGAGACCCAGTACTTC.

This clonotype appeared a single time. This chain joins TRBV14 and TRBJ1-4; the D gene is possibly TRBD1 (5 bases). This CDR3 spans 15 amino acids. Germline CDR1 SGHDN, CDR2 FVKESK. Trimming pared 0 bases from V and 3 bases from J, leaving 8 bases between. The CDR3 reads CASSQEEGANEKLFF. The CDR3 DNA reads as TGTGCCAGCAGCCAAGAAGAAGGGGCTAATGAAAAACTGTTTTTT.

V is TRBV29-1 and J is TRBJ1-3; 8 nucleotides match TRBD1. Trimming took 1 base from V and 1 from J; bases not matched to a gene: 6. The CDR3 has 16 residues. Germline lookup yields CDR1 SQVTM and CDR2 ANQGSEA. CDR3: CSVEVRQGASGNTIYF. The CDR3 DNA reads as TGCAGCGTTGAAGTGAGGCAGGGGGCATCTGGAAACACCATATATTTT.